This is a list of T cell receptor beta chains from one sample in a study of T cells in Graves' hyperthyroidism and ophthalmopathy. MiXCR was run by TCRdb on the multiplex PCR reads, yielding one entry per CDR3 protein. The data hold 370,000 or so distinct CDR3 sequences, with approximately 14% observed a single time. The sequencing input was blood. These receptors came from a woman under 30 with Graves' hyperthyroidism that later progressed to Graves' ophthalmopathy. The CDR3 runs from the conserved cysteine through the conserved F or W. The order of the fields is CDR3 length, clone size, D gene, V gene, J gene, CDR3 DNA, CDR3 protein. The D gene is left open where the match is weak. Expanded clones get a size class; other rows say once, few or many, or leave the size out.

cdr3_length: 14
clone_size: -
d_call: -
v_call: TRBV7-8
j_call: TRBJ2-5
cdr3_nt: TGTGCCAGCATCCCACGGGATGAGGAGGAGACCCAGTACTTC
cdr3_aa: CASIPRDEEETQYF

cdr3_length: 17
clone_size: -
d_call: TRBD1
v_call: TRBV7-2
j_call: TRBJ1-4
cdr3_nt: TGTGCCAGCAGCTTAGGGGGGACAGGGGGTATGAGTGAAAAACTGTTTTTT
cdr3_aa: CASSLGGTGGMSEKLFF

cdr3_length: 15
clone_size: many
d_call: TRBD1
v_call: TRBV6-1
j_call: TRBJ2-7
cdr3_nt: TGTGCCAGCAGTTACGCGGCAGGGGGCCGGCTGCTGCAGTACTTC
cdr3_aa: CASSYAAGGRLLQYF

cdr3_length: 9
clone_size: -
d_call: -
v_call: TRBV6-1
j_call: TRBJ2-2
cdr3_nt: TGTGCCGGGATCGGGGAGCTGTTTTTT
cdr3_aa: CAGIGELFF

cdr3_length: 13
clone_size: -
d_call: -
v_call: TRBV6-4
j_call: TRBJ2-2
cdr3_nt: TGTGCCAGCAGCTCGAGCAGCACCGGGGAGCTGTTTTTT
cdr3_aa: CASSSSSTGELFF

cdr3_length: 14
clone_size: few
d_call: -
v_call: TRBV7-7
j_call: TRBJ2-5
cdr3_nt: TGTGCTAGCAGCTTAAATAAGGGAGGAGAGACCCAGTACTTC
cdr3_aa: CASSLNKGGETQYF

cdr3_length: 14
clone_size: many
d_call: -
v_call: TRBV28
j_call: TRBJ2-7
cdr3_nt: TGTGCCAGCAGTTTTTCAAGGGTACTATACGAGCAGTACTTC
cdr3_aa: CASSFSRVLYEQYF

cdr3_length: 12
clone_size: many
d_call: -
v_call: TRBV6-1
j_call: TRBJ1-2
cdr3_nt: TGTGCCAGCAGTTCCGCAGGCTATGGCTACACCTTC
cdr3_aa: CASSSAGYGYTF

cdr3_length: 13
clone_size: many
d_call: -
v_call: TRBV28
j_call: TRBJ2-7
cdr3_nt: TGTGCCACCGCAAGGGGGAGGACCTACGAGCAGTACTTC
cdr3_aa: CATARGRTYEQYF

cdr3_length: 13
clone_size: few
d_call: -
v_call: TRBV20-1
j_call: TRBJ2-7
cdr3_nt: TGCAGTGCGGAAGGACGTTCCTCCTACGAGCAGTACTTC
cdr3_aa: CSAEGRSSYEQYF

cdr3_length: 17
clone_size: few
d_call: -
v_call: TRBV2
j_call: TRBJ1-4
cdr3_nt: TGTGCCAGCAGTGCCGGGACACCGAGGGCAACTAATGAAAAACTGTTTTTT
cdr3_aa: CASSAGTPRATNEKLFF

cdr3_length: 13
clone_size: few
d_call: -
v_call: TRBV18
j_call: TRBJ2-7
cdr3_nt: TGTGCCAGCTCCGAGGGGACCATGCGGGAGCAGTACTTC
cdr3_aa: CASSEGTMREQYF

cdr3_length: 15
clone_size: -
d_call: TRBD1
v_call: TRBV7-9
j_call: TRBJ1-4
cdr3_nt: TGTGCCAGCAGCCCCAGGGACAGGGGGCACGAAAAACTGTTTTTT
cdr3_aa: CASSPRDRGHEKLFF

cdr3_length: 13
clone_size: many
d_call: -
v_call: TRBV7-2
j_call: TRBJ2-7
cdr3_nt: TGTGCCAGCAGCTTGCAGGCCGCCTACGAGCAGTACTTC
cdr3_aa: CASSLQAAYEQYF

cdr3_length: 16
clone_size: -
d_call: TRBD2
v_call: TRBV3-1
j_call: TRBJ2-3
cdr3_nt: TGTGCCAGCCACCGGATTAGCGGGCCTGGGGCAGATACGCAGTATTTT
cdr3_aa: CASHRISGPGADTQYF